This T cell receptor beta chain was profiled in a study of cytomegalovirus exposure and HLA in healthy donors. Per the germline V gene, CDR1 is SGHRS and CDR2 is YFSETQ. J gave up 8 bases and V 2 bases, and 2 bases lay outside the gene matches. The CDR3 runs 14 residues. Both 60 Vbeta primers and 13 Jbeta primers went into the PCR. Sequencing used immunoSEQ multiplex PCR; TCRdb keeps in-frame clones, though not all of them. The sample includes approximately 76,000 clones, roughly two thirds seen only once; the top ten take 15% to 20%. Whole-study results and caveats: Per a later analysis, HLA-associated TCR beta chains showed more clonal expansion than other, equally common TCR beta chains. It was assumed in the presence/absence analyses that sequencing depth was roughly uniform across donors.

A word on this clone: What it binds is not known.

The chain recombines TRBV5-1 with TRBJ1-4; TRBD1 matches at 11 bases. The sequence was collected from a woman between 40 and 55 years old in good health and CMV-seropositive. Sequencing used PBMCs. DNA for the CDR3: TGCGCCAGCAGCTTCGGACAGGGGGCGGAAAAACTGTTTTTT. As protein: CASSFGQGAEKLFF.